Below are 5 T cell receptor beta chains sequenced from a single sample in a study of blood T cell repertoires in COVID-19. Libraries were prepared by immunoSEQ multiplex PCR; TCRdb keeps only in-frame clonotypes and omits some of them. The data show approximately 230,000 clones, about 80% seen once. Sample: peripheral blood. The source of these receptors is a man at least 80 years old with acute or convalescent COVID-19.

The rearrangement links TRBV3-1 (or the pseudogene TRBV3-2) to TRBJ1-6; D may be TRBD1 (5 bases). Germline CDR1 reads LGHDT; CDR2 reads YNNKEL (reference sequence). V was clipped by 1 base and J by 10 bases, with 14 bases between them. This CDR3 is 15 amino acids long. The CDR3 reads CASSQGRGSYSPLHF. The CDR3 bases are TGTGCCAGCAGCCAAGGCCGGGGGTCATACTCACCCCTCCACTTT.

The chain joins TRBV19 to TRBJ2-3, with a tentative D call TRBD2 (5 bases). The CDR3 is made up of 12 amino acids. Trimming left V 6 bases short and J 5 bases short, with 9 bases between. The germline V gene encodes CDR1 LNHDA and CDR2 SQIVND (reference sequence). As DNA, the CDR3 is TGTGCCAGTAGAATCAGCGGAGATACGCAGTATTTT. This sequence encodes CASRISGDTQYF. The whole variable domain, remainder taken from reference TRBV19 and TRBJ2-3, is DGGITQSPKYLFRKEGQNVTLSCEQNLNHDAMYWYRQDPGQGLRLIYYSQIVNDFQKGDIAEGYSVSREKKESFPLTVTSAQKNPTAFYLCASRISGDTQYFGPGTRLTVL.

The J gene is TRBJ2-1, the V gene TRBV7-9; TRBD2 might be the D (5 bases). Germline V gives CDR1 SEHNR, CDR2 FQNEAQ (reference sequence). CDR3 size: 13 residues. The V end was cut by 6 bases, the J end by 8 bases, with 14 bases between. As DNA, the CDR3 is TGTGCCAGCAGACTGACTACCCAGGATGAGCAGTTCTTC. It codes for CASRLTTQDEQFF.

This clone was detected a few times. This chain connects TRBV18 to TRBJ1-6; D gene ambiguous. The CDR3 extends over 15 amino acids. Germline-derived CDR1 and CDR2 are KGHSH and LQKENI. Trimming took off 3 bases at V and 8 bases at J, with 14 bases between the two ends. This CDR3 is CASSPFGHTDSPLHF. Written as DNA, the CDR3 is TGTGCCAGCTCACCTTTCGGTCATACTGATTCACCCCTCCACTTT.

The chain joins TRBV2 to TRBJ1-2; the D is unclear. The germline gives CDR1 SNHLY, CDR2 FYNNEI. The CDR3 totals 13 residues. Trimming shortened V by 8 bases and J by 6 bases, and 16 bases separated the two germline ends. This chain's CDR3 is CASRPRESDGYTF. In nucleotides, the CDR3 is TGTGCCAGCCGTCCTCGGGAGTCTGATGGCTACACCTTC. The full variable domain, its missing parts supplied by reference TRBV2 and TRBJ1-2, is EPEVTQTPSHQVTQMGQEVILRCVPISNHLYFYWYRQILGQKVEFLVSFYNNEISEKSEIFDDQFSVERPDGSNFTLKIRSTKLEDSAMYFCASRPRESDGYTFGSGTRLTVV.